Listed below are T cell receptor beta chains from one sample, sequenced in a study of cytomegalovirus exposure and HLA in healthy donors. The assay was immunoSEQ multiplex PCR, and TCRdb's table has in-frame clones only and misses some. The sample contains some 110,000 clones, around two thirds of which appear only once. Sequencing was performed on PBMCs. Every receptor here comes from a woman aged 40 to 50 in good health and CMV-seropositive. Each CDR3 is given with its conserved first and last residue. The D gene is left open where the match is weak. Size tells how often a clone was seen (once, few, many) or the class of an expanded clone, and some rows leave it out.

d_gene: NA; abundance: NA; v_gene: TRBV19; j_gene: TRBJ2-7; CDR3aa: CASSIDHRGATYEQYF; CDR3nt: TGTGCCAGTAGTATAGATCACCGCGGGGCCACCTACGAGCAGTACTTC
d_gene: NA; abundance: NA; v_gene: TRBV5-8; j_gene: TRBJ1-2; CDR3aa: CASSQRQVLYGYTF; CDR3nt: TGTGCCAGCAGCCAAAGACAGGTTCTGTATGGCTACACCTTC
d_gene: TRBD2; abundance: many; v_gene: TRBV4-3; j_gene: TRBJ2-1; CDR3aa: CASSQEAGGSYNEQFF; CDR3nt: TGCGCCAGCAGCCAAGAAGCGGGAGGCTCCTACAATGAGCAGTTCTTC
d_gene: TRBD2; abundance: few; v_gene: TRBV19; j_gene: TRBJ2-1; CDR3aa: CASSIGAGVGNEQFF; CDR3nt: TGTGCCAGTAGTATCGGAGCGGGAGTTGGGAATGAGCAGTTCTTC
d_gene: TRBD2; abundance: NA; v_gene: TRBV9; j_gene: TRBJ2-7; CDR3aa: CASSSGTSGYNYYEQYF; CDR3nt: TGTGCCAGCAGCTCCGGGACTAGCGGTTATAATTACTACGAGCAGTACTTC
d_gene: NA; abundance: few; v_gene: TRBV18; j_gene: TRBJ1-5; CDR3aa: CASSPWDTSGVEGNQPQHF; CDR3nt: TGTGCCAGCTCACCGTGGGACACATCAGGGGTTGAGGGCAATCAGCCCCAGCATTTT
d_gene: TRBD1; abundance: NA; v_gene: TRBV18; j_gene: TRBJ1-1; CDR3aa: CASSPKGQGNTEAFF; CDR3nt: TGTGCCAGCTCACCAAAGGGACAGGGGAACACTGAAGCTTTCTTT
d_gene: TRBD2; abundance: NA; v_gene: TRBV15; j_gene: TRBJ2-7; CDR3aa: CATRTREGRNEQYF; CDR3nt: TGTGCCACCAGAACTCGGGAGGGCCGCAACGAGCAGTACTTC
d_gene: NA; abundance: few; v_gene: TRBV30; j_gene: TRBJ2-5; CDR3aa: CAWSADSGGETQYF; CDR3nt: TGTGCCTGGAGTGCGGACTCAGGGGGGGAGACCCAGTACTTC
d_gene: NA; abundance: NA; v_gene: TRBV25-1; j_gene: TRBJ1-6; CDR3aa: CASSQGQNSPLHF; CDR3nt: TGTGCCAGCAGTCAGGGGCAAAATTCACCCCTCCACTTT
d_gene: TRBD2; abundance: NA; v_gene: TRBV4-3; j_gene: TRBJ2-1; CDR3aa: CASSPTGLASHEQFF; CDR3nt: TGCGCCAGCAGTCCGACGGGACTAGCCTCCCATGAGCAGTTCTTC
d_gene: TRBD1; abundance: NA; v_gene: TRBV11-2; j_gene: TRBJ1-5; CDR3aa: CASSLDRTDQPQHF; CDR3nt: TGTGCCAGCAGCCTGGACAGGACCGATCAGCCCCAGCATTTT
d_gene: TRBD1; abundance: NA; v_gene: TRBV6-4; j_gene: TRBJ1-1; CDR3aa: CASRFSDRANTEAFF; CDR3nt: TGTGCCAGCAGATTCTCTGACAGGGCGAACACTGAAGCTTTCTTT
d_gene: NA; abundance: NA; v_gene: TRBV30; j_gene: TRBJ2-1; CDR3aa: CAWINPRGLNEQFF; CDR3nt: TGTGCCTGGATTAATCCAAGGGGACTCAATGAGCAGTTCTTC
d_gene: NA; abundance: NA; v_gene: TRBV11-2; j_gene: TRBJ2-7; CDR3aa: CASSLNTGDPSYEQYF; CDR3nt: TGTGCCAGCAGCTTAAATACAGGAGATCCCTCCTACGAGCAGTACTTC
d_gene: TRBD2; abundance: NA; v_gene: TRBV25-1; j_gene: TRBJ2-1; CDR3aa: CASSESREGEQFF; CDR3nt: TGTGCCAGCAGTGAATCGAGGGAGGGTGAGCAGTTCTTC
d_gene: TRBD1; abundance: NA; v_gene: TRBV2; j_gene: TRBJ1-2; CDR3aa: CASSSRTGIGNYGYTF; CDR3nt: TGTGCCAGCAGTAGCAGGACAGGGATCGGGAACTATGGCTACACCTTC
d_gene: NA; abundance: NA; v_gene: TRBV11-3; j_gene: TRBJ1-1; CDR3aa: CASSLGDRNTEAFF; CDR3nt: TGTGCCAGCAGCTTAGGAGATAGAAACACTGAAGCTTTCTTT
d_gene: NA; abundance: NA; v_gene: TRBV5-1; j_gene: TRBJ2-7; CDR3aa: CASSFGGPNHEQYF; CDR3nt: TGCGCCAGCAGCTTTGGAGGGCCGAACCACGAGCAGTACTTC
d_gene: NA; abundance: NA; v_gene: TRBV13; j_gene: TRBJ2-3; CDR3aa: CASSLGSFRGADTQYF; CDR3nt: TGTGCCAGCAGCTTAGGTTCATTTCGGGGAGCAGATACGCAGTATTTT
d_gene: TRBD2; abundance: few; v_gene: TRBV30; j_gene: TRBJ2-1; CDR3aa: CAWNPVRTSGSGNEQFF; CDR3nt: TGTGCCTGGAACCCCGTGAGGACTAGCGGGAGTGGCAATGAGCAGTTCTTC
d_gene: TRBD2; abundance: few; v_gene: TRBV19; j_gene: TRBJ2-1; CDR3aa: CASTRASGRRMYNEQFF; CDR3nt: TGTGCCAGTACAAGGGCTAGCGGCAGGAGAATGTACAATGAGCAGTTCTTC
d_gene: NA; abundance: NA; v_gene: TRBV5-4; j_gene: TRBJ1-1; CDR3aa: CASRFISENTEAFF; CDR3nt: TGTGCCAGCCGTTTTATCTCAGAGAACACTGAAGCTTTCTTT
d_gene: TRBD1; abundance: once; v_gene: TRBV28; j_gene: TRBJ1-4; CDR3aa: CASSGQGAEKLFF; CDR3nt: TGTGCCAGCTCGGGACAGGGTGCTGAAAAACTGTTTTTT
d_gene: TRBD1; abundance: NA; v_gene: TRBV2; j_gene: TRBJ2-5; CDR3aa: CASSVLRQGTGETQYF; CDR3nt: TGTGCCAGCAGTGTTTTACGGCAGGGGACAGGAGAGACCCAGTACTTC
d_gene: NA; abundance: NA; v_gene: TRBV7-6; j_gene: TRBJ2-7; CDR3aa: CASSPSHGYEQYF; CDR3nt: TGTGCCAGCAGCCCGTCCCACGGGTACGAGCAGTACTTC
d_gene: NA; abundance: NA; v_gene: TRBV7-2; j_gene: TRBJ2-7; CDR3aa: CASSFTYEQYF; CDR3nt: TGTGCCAGCAGCTTCACCTACGAGCAGTACTTC
d_gene: TRBD1; abundance: few; v_gene: TRBV9; j_gene: TRBJ1-2; CDR3aa: CASSHATGANYYGYTF; CDR3nt: TGTGCCAGCAGCCACGCAACAGGGGCCAACTACTATGGCTACACCTTC
d_gene: TRBD1; abundance: NA; v_gene: TRBV7-9; j_gene: TRBJ1-3; CDR3aa: CSSSLPIGQGDAGNTIYF; CDR3nt: TGTTCCAGCAGCTTACCGATAGGACAGGGGGATGCTGGAAACACCATATATTTT
d_gene: NA; abundance: NA; v_gene: TRBV7-6; j_gene: TRBJ2-3; CDR3aa: CASSLTGFTDTQYF; CDR3nt: TGTGCCAGCAGCTTAACAGGTTTCACAGATACGCAGTATTTT
d_gene: TRBD1; abundance: NA; v_gene: TRBV2; j_gene: TRBJ2-4; CDR3aa: CASSVTGQGDIQYF; CDR3nt: TGTGCCAGCAGTGTAACGGGACAGGGAGACATTCAGTACTTC
d_gene: TRBD2; abundance: NA; v_gene: TRBV5-1; j_gene: TRBJ2-1; CDR3aa: CASSSGTSDYNEQFF; CDR3nt: TGCGCCAGCAGCTCCGGGACTAGCGACTACAATGAGCAGTTCTTC
d_gene: TRBD1; abundance: NA; v_gene: TRBV6-5; j_gene: TRBJ1-4; CDR3aa: CASTKFGQGRKKLFF; CDR3nt: TGTGCCAGCACTAAGTTCGGACAGGGGAGGAAAAAACTGTTTTTT
d_gene: NA; abundance: NA; v_gene: TRBV7-9; j_gene: TRBJ1-1; CDR3aa: CASSLDRAEAFF; CDR3nt: TGTGCCAGCAGCTTAGACAGGGCTGAAGCTTTCTTT
d_gene: TRBD2; abundance: NA; v_gene: TRBV28; j_gene: TRBJ2-7; CDR3aa: CASSGLAETYEQYF; CDR3nt: TGTGCCAGCAGCGGACTAGCGGAGACCTACGAGCAGTACTTC
d_gene: TRBD2; abundance: NA; v_gene: TRBV11-2; j_gene: TRBJ2-7; CDR3aa: CASSSEASGAARYEQYF; CDR3nt: TGTGCCAGCAGCTCCGAGGCCAGCGGGGCGGCTCGCTACGAGCAGTACTTC
d_gene: TRBD1; abundance: few; v_gene: TRBV19; j_gene: TRBJ1-1; CDR3aa: CASSVLTGTENTEAFF; CDR3nt: TGTGCCAGTAGTGTCCTTACCGGGACAGAAAACACTGAAGCTTTCTTT
d_gene: NA; abundance: NA; v_gene: TRBV19; j_gene: TRBJ2-1; CDR3aa: CASSIDLAYNEQFF; CDR3nt: TGTGCCAGTAGTATAGATTTAGCGTACAATGAGCAGTTCTTC
d_gene: NA; abundance: few; v_gene: TRBV7-9; j_gene: TRBJ2-1; CDR3aa: CASRSGAAPSYNEQFF; CDR3nt: TGTGCCAGCAGGTCGGGAGCGGCGCCCTCCTACAATGAGCAGTTCTTC
d_gene: TRBD2; abundance: few; v_gene: TRBV28; j_gene: TRBJ2-5; CDR3aa: CAGGLAGVETQYF; CDR3nt: TGTGCCGGCGGACTAGCGGGAGTGGAGACCCAGTACTTC
d_gene: NA; abundance: NA; v_gene: TRBV7-4; j_gene: TRBJ2-3; CDR3aa: CASSLSPSRTDTQYF; CDR3nt: TGTGCCAGCAGCTTATCTCCTAGCCGCACAGATACGCAGTATTTT
d_gene: TRBD2; abundance: once; v_gene: TRBV19; j_gene: TRBJ2-1; CDR3aa: CASSILAGRNEQFF; CDR3nt: TGTGCCAGTAGTATACTAGCGGGAAGGAATGAGCAGTTCTTC
d_gene: NA; abundance: once; v_gene: TRBV19; j_gene: TRBJ1-2; CDR3aa: CASSISSGRRNYGYTF; CDR3nt: TGTGCCAGTAGTATATCTTCCGGGCGGAGGAACTATGGCTACACCTTC
d_gene: NA; abundance: NA; v_gene: TRBV19; j_gene: TRBJ2-2; CDR3aa: CASSVTENTGELFF; CDR3nt: TGTGCCAGTAGTGTGACAGAGAACACCGGGGAGCTGTTTTTT
d_gene: TRBD1; abundance: NA; v_gene: TRBV6-5; j_gene: TRBJ1-4; CDR3aa: CASSLGPTGNEKLFF; CDR3nt: TGTGCCAGCAGCCTAGGGCCGACAGGGAATGAAAAACTGTTTTTT
d_gene: TRBD1; abundance: NA; v_gene: TRBV19; j_gene: TRBJ1-5; CDR3aa: CASSIKDRGLGQPQHF; CDR3nt: TGTGCCAGTAGTATCAAGGACAGGGGGCTAGGACAGCCCCAGCATTTT
d_gene: TRBD2; abundance: NA; v_gene: TRBV14; j_gene: TRBJ2-1; CDR3aa: CASSPAPRLAGGSRNEQFF; CDR3nt: TGTGCCAGCAGCCCGGCCCCGAGACTAGCGGGAGGATCCCGAAATGAGCAGTTCTTC
d_gene: NA; abundance: NA; v_gene: TRBV5-1; j_gene: TRBJ1-4; CDR3aa: CASSLIAEELFF; CDR3nt: TGCGCCAGCAGCTTGATCGCAGAAGAACTGTTTTTT
d_gene: NA; abundance: NA; v_gene: TRBV7-8; j_gene: TRBJ2-7; CDR3aa: CASSLRTTYEQYF; CDR3nt: TGTGCCAGCAGCCTACGTACCACCTACGAGCAGTACTTC
d_gene: NA; abundance: NA; v_gene: TRBV5-8; j_gene: TRBJ1-5; CDR3aa: CASNKGGLDQPQHF; CDR3nt: TGTGCCAGCAATAAGGGGGGGCTCGATCAGCCCCAGCATTTT
d_gene: NA; abundance: NA; v_gene: TRBV28; j_gene: TRBJ2-1; CDR3aa: CASVSWYNEQFF; CDR3nt: TGTGCCAGCGTTAGTTGGTACAATGAGCAGTTCTTC
d_gene: NA; abundance: NA; v_gene: TRBV6-5; j_gene: TRBJ2-1; CDR3aa: CASSYSKGGTYNEQFF; CDR3nt: TGTGCCAGCAGTTACTCGAAAGGGGGAACATACAATGAGCAGTTCTTC
d_gene: TRBD2; abundance: few; v_gene: TRBV11-2; j_gene: TRBJ2-1; CDR3aa: CASSLDGEGSYNEQFF; CDR3nt: TGTGCCAGCAGCTTAGATGGGGAGGGGTCCTACAATGAGCAGTTCTTC